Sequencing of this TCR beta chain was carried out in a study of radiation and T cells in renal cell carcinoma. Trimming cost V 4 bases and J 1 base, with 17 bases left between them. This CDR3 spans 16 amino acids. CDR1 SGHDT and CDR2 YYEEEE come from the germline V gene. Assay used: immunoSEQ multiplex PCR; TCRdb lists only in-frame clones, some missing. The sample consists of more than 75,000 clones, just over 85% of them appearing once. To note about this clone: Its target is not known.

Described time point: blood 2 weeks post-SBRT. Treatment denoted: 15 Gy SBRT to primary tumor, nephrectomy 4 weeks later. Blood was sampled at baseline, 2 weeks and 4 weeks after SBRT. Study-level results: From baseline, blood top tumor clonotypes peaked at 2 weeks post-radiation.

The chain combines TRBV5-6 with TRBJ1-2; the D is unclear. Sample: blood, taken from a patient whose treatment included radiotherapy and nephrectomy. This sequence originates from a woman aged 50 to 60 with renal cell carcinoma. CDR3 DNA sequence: TGTGCCAGCAGCCCTCGACGATCACGAGGTAACTATGGCTACACCTTC. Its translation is CASSPRRSRGNYGYTF.